The clone carrying this T cell receptor beta chain was observed once. The V gene end was trimmed by 3 bases and the J gene end by 6 bases; junction bases not matched to a gene: 14. The CDR3 sequence is 16 residues long. From germline, CDR1 is DFQATT and CDR2 SNEGSKA (reference sequence). The source of the sample is a study of blood T cell repertoires in COVID-19. Clones were read by immunoSEQ multiplex PCR, and TCRdb kept only the in-frame ones, dropping some. Among a few hundred thousand clones listed, about nine tenths were seen once. The source is a woman in her forties or fifties in a cohort exposed to, infected with or recovered from COVID-19 (not recorded which). The sample was PBMCs or T cells enriched from blood (not recorded which). V is TRBV20-1 and J is TRBJ2-1; 7 positions agree with TRBD2. The CDR3 bases are TGCAGTGCTAGTTTGTATGAAAGGAGCGGGGTCAATGAGCAGTTCTTC. Protein product: CSASLYERSGVNEQFF.